The subject of this entry is one T cell receptor (beta chain). Its antigen is not yet known. Each CD8+ T cell subset was flow-sorted in triplicate, with some 300,000 cells per subset placed directly into RLT lysis buffer. Naive CD8+ T cells were defined stringently as CD45RO-CCR7+CD27+CD95- to exclude memory contaminants. Peripheral blood mononuclear cells were isolated from buffy coats by standard density gradient centrifugation. A FACSAria III was used to flow-sort naive CD8+ T cells into CXCR3-negative and CXCR3-positive populations. An RNeasy Mini Kit was used to extract total RNA from the sorted cells. Its CDR3 holds 11 amino acids, cysteine through phenylalanine. No DNA was logged. Reading the germline V gene gives CDR1 SGHAT and CDR2 FQNNGV. These data come from a study of CXCR3-negative and CXCR3-positive naive CD8 T cells (dated by TCRdb to 2018 to 2020). Regarding the complete study: About 150 million TRB reads were obtained in total, roughly 1.5 +/- 0.3 million reads per library. The diversity and physicochemical repertoire analyses included 11 donors pooled from two independent experiments. The TRBV-TRBJ cluster analysis covered naive subsets from a handful of donors and memory cells from 3 donors. What the research found in general, with its limitations: Compared with CXCR3-negative naive cells, CXCR3-positive naive cells had TRB CDR3s with higher hydrophobicity (lower Kidera factor 4), lower energy, and higher strength and volume indices. Because surface CD5, which has been linked to self-reactivity in mice, was comparable between naive subsets, TCR interaction strength was also inferred from TRB CDR3 physicochemical properties. Naive CXCR3-negative and CXCR3-positive cells from the same donor showed similar TRBV-TRBJ usage, whereas memory cells showed distinct patterns. Repertoire diversity was comparably high in both naive subsets but much lower in memory CD8+ T cells. Freshly isolated PBMCs were used for most assays because CXCR3 expression partially decreased after cryopreservation.

The data were produced on a NextSeq 550. The Human TCR Profiling Kit (MiLaboratory) was used to prepare UMI-labeled 5' RACE TRB cDNA libraries. cDNA synthesis used the entire amount of extracted RNA, and PCR amplification then used the entire amount of cDNA produced. Libraries were prepared in parallel with an identical number of PCR cycles. Concerning the study's data processing: With a requirement of at least two reads per UMI, MIGEC and MiXCR extracted about 50,000 +/- 10,000 unique UMI-labeled TRB cDNA molecules per library. Each library averaged about 40,000 +/- 10,000 functional in-frame TRB CDR3 nucleotide clonotypes without stop codons. After downsampling to 5000 UMI-labeled TRB molecules per sample, diversity metrics such as normalized Shannon-Wiener and Chao1 were calculated in VDJtools. For the central five CDR3 residues, VDJtools calculated physicochemical properties weighted by clonotype size, namely interaction energy, strength, volume and Kidera factor 4. Following TCRdb reprocessing, every CDR3 protein sequence forms one entry, and DNA is not provided. The V and J calls and clone size are TCRdb's, not the authors'. This sample's table contains roughly 63,000 distinct CDR3 sequences. The top ten constitute around 4.8% of the sample.

The TCR sequence derives from a human donor in good health. Some clones in this sample may be carry-over from other donors' samples. Input material: naive CXCR3+ CD8+ T cells from blood. Taken with the paper, the label for cell subset or site translates to: CD45RO-CCR7+CD27+CD95- naive CD8+ T cells expressing CXCR3 (TNR3+). The rearranged segments are TRBV11-2 and TRBJ1-1. The CDR3 in this case is CASSHGTEAFF.